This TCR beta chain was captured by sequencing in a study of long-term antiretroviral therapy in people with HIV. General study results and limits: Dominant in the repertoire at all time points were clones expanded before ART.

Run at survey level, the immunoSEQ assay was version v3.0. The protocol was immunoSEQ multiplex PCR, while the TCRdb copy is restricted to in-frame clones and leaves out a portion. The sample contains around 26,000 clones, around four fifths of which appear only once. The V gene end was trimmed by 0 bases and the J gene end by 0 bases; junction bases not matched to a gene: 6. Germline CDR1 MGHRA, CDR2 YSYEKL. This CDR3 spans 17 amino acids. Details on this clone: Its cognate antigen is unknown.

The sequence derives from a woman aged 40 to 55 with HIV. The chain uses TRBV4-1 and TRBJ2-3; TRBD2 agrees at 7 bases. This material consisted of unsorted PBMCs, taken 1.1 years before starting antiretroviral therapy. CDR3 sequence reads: CASSQDSSGTSTDTQYF. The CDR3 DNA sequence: TGCGCCAGCAGCCAAGATAGCAGCGGGACTAGCACAGATACGCAGTATTTT.